This T cell receptor beta chain comes out of a study of cytomegalovirus exposure and HLA in healthy donors. Study-level findings and limits: Other equally common chains were less clonally expanded than HLA-associated TCR beta chains, a later analysis showed.

Use of 60 Vbeta and 13 Jbeta primers characterized the PCR. Libraries were prepared by immunoSEQ multiplex PCR; TCRdb keeps only in-frame clonotypes and omits some of them. The sample has 130,000 to 150,000 clones; about four fifths are singletons. Germline values: CDR1 KGHSH, CDR2 LQKENI. The CDR3 extends over 15 amino acids. Losses at the gene ends were 5 bases for V and 2 bases for J; bases not matched to a gene: 7. Note on this clone: The antigen is unknown.

This sequence originates from a man between 40 and 49 years old in good health and CMV-seropositive. The gene calls are TRBV18 and TRBJ2-3; TRBD2 matches at 7 bases. Sequencing was done on a sample of PBMCs. This chain's CDR3 is CASSTLAESTDTQYF. CDR3 nucleotide sequence: TGTGCCAGCTCAACCCTAGCGGAGTCCACAGATACGCAGTATTTT.